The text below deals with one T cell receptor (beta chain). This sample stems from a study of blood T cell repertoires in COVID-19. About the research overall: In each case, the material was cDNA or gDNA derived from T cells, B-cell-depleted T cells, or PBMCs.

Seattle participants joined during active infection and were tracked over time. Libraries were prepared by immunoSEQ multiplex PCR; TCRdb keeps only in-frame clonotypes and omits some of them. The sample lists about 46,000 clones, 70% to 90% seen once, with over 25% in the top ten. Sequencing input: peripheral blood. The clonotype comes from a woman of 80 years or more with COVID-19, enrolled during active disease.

CDR3 sequence (DNA): TGTGCCAGCAGCCTGGGGACTAGCGGACAGGGGTTGCCCCAGTACTTC. The encoded protein is CASSLGTSGQGLPQYF. The chain joins TRBV4-2 to TRBJ2-5, with TRBD2 identical over 11 bases. The germline gives CDR1 LGHNA, CDR2 YNFKEQ. The CDR3 is made up of 16 amino acids. The V segment lost 4 bases and the J segment 9 bases; nucleotides outside the gene matches: 13.